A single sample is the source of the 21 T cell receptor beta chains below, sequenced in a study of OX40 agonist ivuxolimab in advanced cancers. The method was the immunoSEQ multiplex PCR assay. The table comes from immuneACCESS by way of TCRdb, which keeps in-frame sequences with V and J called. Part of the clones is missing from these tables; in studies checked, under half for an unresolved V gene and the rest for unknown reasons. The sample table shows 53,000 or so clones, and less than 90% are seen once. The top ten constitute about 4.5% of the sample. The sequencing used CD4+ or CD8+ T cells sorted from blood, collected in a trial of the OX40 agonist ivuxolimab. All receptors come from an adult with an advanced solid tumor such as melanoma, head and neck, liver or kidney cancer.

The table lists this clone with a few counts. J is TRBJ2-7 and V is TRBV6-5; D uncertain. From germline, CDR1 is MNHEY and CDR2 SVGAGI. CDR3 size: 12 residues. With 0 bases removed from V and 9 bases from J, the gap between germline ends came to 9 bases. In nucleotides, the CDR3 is TGTGCCAGCAGTTACTCCGGTCAGCCGCAGTACTTC. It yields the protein CASSYSGQPQYF.

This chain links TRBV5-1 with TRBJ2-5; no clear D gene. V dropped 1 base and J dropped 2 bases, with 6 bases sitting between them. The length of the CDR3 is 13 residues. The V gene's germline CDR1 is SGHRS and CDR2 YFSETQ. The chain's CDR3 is CASSLMSQETQYF. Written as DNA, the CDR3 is TGCGCCAGCAGCTTGATGAGTCAAGAGACCCAGTACTTC.

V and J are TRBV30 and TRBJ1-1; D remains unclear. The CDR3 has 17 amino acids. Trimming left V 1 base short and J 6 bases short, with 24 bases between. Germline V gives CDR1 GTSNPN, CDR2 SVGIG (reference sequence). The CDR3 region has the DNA TGTGCCTGGAGTGGGAGCCATACCGAACATGTTTACGCTGAAGCTTTCTTT. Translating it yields CAWSGSHTEHVYAEAFF.

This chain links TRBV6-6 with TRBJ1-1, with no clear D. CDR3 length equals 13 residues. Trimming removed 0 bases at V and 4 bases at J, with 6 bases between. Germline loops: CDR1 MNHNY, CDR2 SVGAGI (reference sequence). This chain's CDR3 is CASSYSRPTEAFF. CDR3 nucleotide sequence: TGTGCCAGCAGTTACTCGAGGCCCACTGAAGCTTTCTTT.

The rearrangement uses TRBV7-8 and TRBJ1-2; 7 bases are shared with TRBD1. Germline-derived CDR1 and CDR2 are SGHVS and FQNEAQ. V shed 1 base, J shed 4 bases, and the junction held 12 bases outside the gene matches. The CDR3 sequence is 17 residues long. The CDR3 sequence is CASSLDYRDPGGYGYTF. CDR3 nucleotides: TGTGCCAGCAGCTTAGATTACCGGGACCCAGGGGGCTATGGCTACACCTTC.

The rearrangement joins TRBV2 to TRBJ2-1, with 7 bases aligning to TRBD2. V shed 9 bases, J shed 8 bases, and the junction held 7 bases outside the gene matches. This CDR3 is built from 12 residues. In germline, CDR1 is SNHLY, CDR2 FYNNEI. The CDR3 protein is CASFSGLDEQFF. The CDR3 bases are TGTGCCAGTTTTAGCGGGTTAGATGAGCAGTTCTTC.

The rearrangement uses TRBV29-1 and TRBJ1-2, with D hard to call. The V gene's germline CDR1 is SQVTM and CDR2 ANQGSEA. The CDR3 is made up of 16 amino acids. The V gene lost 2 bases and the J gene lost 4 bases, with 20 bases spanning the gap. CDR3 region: CSVESVKKANSYGYTF. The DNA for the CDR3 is TGCAGCGTTGAATCAGTAAAGAAAGCAAATAGCTATGGCTACACCTTC.

This chain's CDR3 is CASEWGGSTGELFF. For the CDR3, the DNA is TGCGCCAGCGAGTGGGGAGGTAGCACCGGGGAGCTGTTTTTT. The V call is TRBV4-1, the J call TRBJ2-2; D might be TRBD2 (6 bases). Germline V lookup: CDR1 MGHRA, CDR2 YSYEKL. The CDR3 is 14 amino acids. Trimming removed 8 bases at V and 4 bases at J, with 14 bases between.

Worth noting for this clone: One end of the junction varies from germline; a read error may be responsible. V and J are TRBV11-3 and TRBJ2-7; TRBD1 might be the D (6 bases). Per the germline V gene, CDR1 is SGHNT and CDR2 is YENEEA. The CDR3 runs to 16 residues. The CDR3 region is CASSIDQGTLLYEQYF. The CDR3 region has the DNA TGTGCCAGCAGCATAGATCAGGGGACATTGTTGTACGAGCAGTACTTC. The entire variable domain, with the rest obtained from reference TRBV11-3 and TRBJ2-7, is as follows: EAGVVQSPRYKIIEKKQPVAFWCNPISGHNTLYWYLQNLGQGPELLIRYENEEAVDDSQLPKDRFSAERLKGVDSTLKIQPAELGDSAVYLCASSIDQGTLLYEQYFGPGTRLTVT.

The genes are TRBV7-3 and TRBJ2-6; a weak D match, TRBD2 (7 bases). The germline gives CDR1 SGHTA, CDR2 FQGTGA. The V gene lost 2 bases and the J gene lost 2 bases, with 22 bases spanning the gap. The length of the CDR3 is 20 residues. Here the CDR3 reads CASSLGPVRTGGAGANVLTF. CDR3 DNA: TGTGCCAGCAGCTTAGGCCCAGTGCGGACGGGGGGCGCTGGGGCCAACGTCCTGACTTTC. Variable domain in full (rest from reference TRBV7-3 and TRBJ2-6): GAGVSQTPSNKVTEKGKYVELRCDPISGHTALYWYRQSLGQGPEFLIYFQGTGAADDSGLPNDRFFAVRPEGSVSTLKIQRTERGDSAVYLCASSLGPVRTGGAGANVLTFGAGSRLTVL.

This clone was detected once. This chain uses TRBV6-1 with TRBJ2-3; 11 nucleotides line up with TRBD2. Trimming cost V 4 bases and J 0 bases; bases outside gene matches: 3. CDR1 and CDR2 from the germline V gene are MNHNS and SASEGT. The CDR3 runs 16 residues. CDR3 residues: CASSVAGGPSTDTQYF. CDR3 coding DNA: TGTGCCAGCAGTGTAGCGGGAGGGCCTAGCACAGATACGCAGTATTTT.

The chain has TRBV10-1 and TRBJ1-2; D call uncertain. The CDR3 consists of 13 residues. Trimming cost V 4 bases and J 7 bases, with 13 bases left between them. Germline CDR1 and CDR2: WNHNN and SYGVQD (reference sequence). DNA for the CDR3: TGCGCCAGCAGTGGCGGCAGCCCATCTGGCTACACCTTC. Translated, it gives CASSGGSPSGYTF.

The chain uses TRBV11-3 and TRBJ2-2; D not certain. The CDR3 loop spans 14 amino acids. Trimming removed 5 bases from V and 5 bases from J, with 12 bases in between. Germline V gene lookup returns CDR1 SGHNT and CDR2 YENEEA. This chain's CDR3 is CASSPLSTTGELFF. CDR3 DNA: TGTGCCAGCAGCCCCCTGTCAACAACCGGGGAGCTGTTTTTT.

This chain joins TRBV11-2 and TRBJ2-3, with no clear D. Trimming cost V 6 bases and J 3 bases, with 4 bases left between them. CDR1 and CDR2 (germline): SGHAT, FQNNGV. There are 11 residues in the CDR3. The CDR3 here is CASSVTDTQYF. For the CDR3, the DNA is TGTGCCAGCAGTGTGACAGATACGCAGTATTTT.

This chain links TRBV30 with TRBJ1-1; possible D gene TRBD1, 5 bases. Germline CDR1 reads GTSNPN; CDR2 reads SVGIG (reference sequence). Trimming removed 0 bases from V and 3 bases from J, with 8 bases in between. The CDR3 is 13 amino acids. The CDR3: CAWSVGGDTEAFF. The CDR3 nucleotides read TGTGCCTGGAGTGTTGGGGGGGACACTGAAGCTTTCTTT.

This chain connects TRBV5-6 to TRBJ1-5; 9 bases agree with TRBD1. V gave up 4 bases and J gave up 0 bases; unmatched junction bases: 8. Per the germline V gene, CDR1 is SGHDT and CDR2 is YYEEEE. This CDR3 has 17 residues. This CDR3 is CASSRNRGRHSNQPQHF. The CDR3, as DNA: TGTGCCAGCAGCCGAAACAGGGGGCGGCATAGCAATCAGCCCCAGCATTTT.

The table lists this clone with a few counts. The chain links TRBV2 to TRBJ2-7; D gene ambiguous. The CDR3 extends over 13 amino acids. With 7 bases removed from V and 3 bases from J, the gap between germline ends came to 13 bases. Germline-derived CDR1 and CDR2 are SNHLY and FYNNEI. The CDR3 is CASTLGQFYEQYF. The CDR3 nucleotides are TGTGCCAGCACCCTAGGCCAGTTCTACGAGCAGTACTTC.

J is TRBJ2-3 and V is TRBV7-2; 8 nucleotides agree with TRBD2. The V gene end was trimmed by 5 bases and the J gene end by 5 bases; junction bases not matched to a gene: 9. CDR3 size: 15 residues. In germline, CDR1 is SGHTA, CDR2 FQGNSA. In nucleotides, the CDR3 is TGTGCCAGCAGCACCGGGACTAGGAGCGGAGATACGCAGTATTTT. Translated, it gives CASSTGTRSGDTQYF.

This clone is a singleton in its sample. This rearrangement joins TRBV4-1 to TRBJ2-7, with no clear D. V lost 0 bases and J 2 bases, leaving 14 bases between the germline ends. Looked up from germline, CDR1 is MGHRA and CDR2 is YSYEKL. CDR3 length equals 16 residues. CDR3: CASSQDFGFTPYEQYF. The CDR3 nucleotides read TGCGCCAGCAGCCAAGATTTTGGTTTTACACCCTACGAGCAGTACTTC.

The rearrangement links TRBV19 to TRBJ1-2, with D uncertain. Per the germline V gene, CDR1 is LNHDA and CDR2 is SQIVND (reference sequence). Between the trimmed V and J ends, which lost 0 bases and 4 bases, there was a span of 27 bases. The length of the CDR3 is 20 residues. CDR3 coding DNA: TGTGCCAGTAGTATAGAGACCGCCGGACTTACTCCCCTCCGGACCTATGGCTACACCTTC. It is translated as CASSIETAGLTPLRTYGYTF.

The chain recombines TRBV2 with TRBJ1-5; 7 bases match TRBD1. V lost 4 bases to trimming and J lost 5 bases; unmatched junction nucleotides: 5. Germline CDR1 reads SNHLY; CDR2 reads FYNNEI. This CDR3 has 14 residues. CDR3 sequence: CASSGQGWDQPQHF. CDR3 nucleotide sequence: TGTGCCAGCAGTGGACAGGGCTGGGATCAGCCCCAGCATTTT.